This T cell receptor (beta chain) was observed in a study of cytomegalovirus exposure and HLA in healthy donors. Study-wide results and caveats: Analysis was carried out at a later point, and it linked a missense DCLRE1C variant to TCR beta V- and J-gene trimming. Later, TCR association rates were found to vary by HLA locus, highest for DRB1 and lowest for HLA-C. V segments that were indistinguishable, TRBV6-2 and TRBV6-3 among them, were omitted from analysis.

Remarks on this clone: The antigen remains unidentified.

The primer mix had 60 Vbeta and 13 Jbeta primers. Method: immunoSEQ multiplex PCR; TCRdb's copy keeps in-frame clones and lacks some. The table records about 130,000 clones, around 80% of them present only once. The CDR3 length is 14 residues. Trimming stripped 7 bases from V and 7 bases from J, with 23 bases between. Germline lookup yields CDR1 SQVTM and CDR2 ANQGSEA. Likely unrecorded immune exposures existed in these nominally healthy donors. The chain employs TRBV29-1 and TRBJ2-7; D is perhaps TRBD2 (6 bases). The sequence was collected from a human donor in good health. The specimen was PBMCs. The CDR3 bases are TGCAGCGCAAGGGGATGGGGGGATCCAGGGGAGCAGTACTTC. This codes for CSARGWGDPGEQYF.